The 20 T cell receptor beta chains given below trace back to one sample, sequenced in a study of blood T cell repertoires in COVID-19. Method: immunoSEQ multiplex PCR; TCRdb's copy keeps in-frame clones and lacks some. The profile covers 240,000 or so clones, with about 80% appearing a single time and approximately 3.2% taken by the ten largest. The sequenced sample was peripheral blood. These receptor sequences come from a woman aged 80 or over with acute or convalescent COVID-19.

In this sample, this clone turned up once. This sequence joins TRBV18 and TRBJ2-3, with D uncertain. The CDR3 has 15 amino acids. Germline V CDR1 and CDR2: KGHSH, LQKENI. Deletions cut 1 base from V and 1 base from J, with 9 bases between. This CDR3 is CASSPLGARTDTQYF. CDR3 nucleotide sequence: TGTGCCAGCTCACCACTGGGCGCACGCACAGATACGCAGTATTTT. Full variable domain (missing parts from reference TRBV18 and TRBJ2-3): NAGVMQNPRHLVRRRGQEARLRCSPMKGHSHVYWYRQLPEEGLKFMVYLQKENIIDESGMPKERFSAEFPKEGPSILRIQQVVRGDSAAYFCASSPLGARTDTQYFGPGTRLTVL.

This rearrangement joins TRBV5-6 to TRBJ1-2; 8 bases align to TRBD1. This CDR3 comprises 14 residues. After removal of 7 bases from V and 4 bases from J, the junction contained 9 bases not matched to a gene. Per the germline V gene, CDR1 is SGHDT and CDR2 is YYEEEE. CDR3 region: CASLSRGRVYGYTF. The DNA for the CDR3 is TGTGCCAGCCTTTCCAGGGGGCGCGTCTATGGCTACACCTTC.

The CDR3 is CASRGTGITEAFF. The CDR3 DNA sequence: TGTGCCAGCAGGGGGACAGGGATAACTGAAGCTTTCTTT. This chain links TRBV6-5 with TRBJ1-1; 9 nucleotides line up with TRBD1. The trim removed 6 bases at V and 5 bases at J, leaving 4 bases unmatched. The CDR3 runs 13 residues. Germline V gives CDR1 MNHEY, CDR2 SVGAGI.

The chain has TRBV7-9 and TRBJ1-5, with 7 bases aligning to TRBD1. This CDR3 comprises 15 residues. CDR1 and CDR2 from the germline V gene are SEHNR and FQNEAQ (reference sequence). V lost 5 bases and J lost 2; bases outside the gene matches: 6. The CDR3 here is CASSASTGGNQPQHF. The CDR3 bases are TGTGCCAGCAGCGCCTCTACAGGGGGCAATCAGCCCCAGCATTTT.

The chain is built from TRBV5-1 and TRBJ2-4; D gene uncertain. Trimming pared 0 bases from V and 0 bases from J, leaving 7 bases between. The V gene's germline CDR1 is SGHRS and CDR2 YFSETQ. This CDR3 contains 15 residues. Written as DNA, the CDR3 is TGCGCCAGCAGCTTGGTCGAGAAAGCCAAAAACATTCAGTACTTC. It codes for CASSLVEKAKNIQYF.

This clone was seen a single time. The chain has TRBV24-1 and TRBJ2-1; 9 nucleotides align to TRBD1. Germline V gene lookup returns CDR1 KGHDR and CDR2 SFDVKD. V lost 4 bases to trimming and J lost 8 bases; unmatched junction nucleotides: 5. The CDR3 totals 14 residues. The CDR3 loop is CATSEATGGDEQFF. CDR3 DNA: TGTGCCACCAGTGAGGCGACAGGGGGAGATGAGCAGTTCTTC.

The CDR3 DNA reads TGTGCCAGCAGTTTACGAGTGGGCAGGTACACTGAAGCTTTCTTT. Translation gives CASSLRVGRYTEAFF. This chain connects TRBV6-2 or TRBV6-3 to TRBJ1-1, with no clear D. The CDR3 has 15 amino acids. The V end was cut by 4 bases, the J end by 3 bases, with 15 bases between. Looked up from germline, CDR1 is MNHEY and CDR2 is SVGEGT.

The chain joins TRBV19 to TRBJ1-5, with 8 bases fitting TRBD1. The CDR3 covers 13 residues. In germline, CDR1 is LNHDA, CDR2 SQIVND (reference sequence). V lost 7 bases to trimming and J lost 7 bases; unmatched junction nucleotides: 6. CDR3 nucleotides: TGTGCCAGTAAGGACAGGGATGAACAGCCCCAGCATTTT. Protein sequence: CASKDRDEQPQHF. Drawing the rest from reference TRBV19 and TRBJ1-5, the complete variable domain is DGGITQSPKYLFRKEGQNVTLSCEQNLNHDAMYWYRQDPGQGLRLIYYSQIVNDFQKGDIAEGYSVSREKKESFPLTVTSAQKNPTAFYLCASKDRDEQPQHFGDGTRLSIL.

This chain links TRBV5-1 with TRBJ1-1, with TRBD1 identical over 9 bases. The CDR3 sequence is 16 residues long. Germline values: CDR1 SGHRS, CDR2 YFSETQ. Trimming removed 4 bases from V and 1 base from J; junction bases left unmatched: 8. The CDR3 spells CASSPTGGGPNTEAFF. CDR3 nucleotide sequence: TGCGCCAGCAGCCCGACAGGGGGAGGCCCGAACACTGAAGCTTTCTTT.

The table lists this clone with a few counts. The chain joins TRBV9 to TRBJ1-5, with 7 bases matching TRBD1. This CDR3 region has 18 residues. J was trimmed by 0 bases and V by 3 bases; bases with no gene match: 12. Germline lookup yields CDR1 SGDLS and CDR2 YYNGEE. The CDR3 region is CASSAIRDSLYSNQPQHF. The CDR3 coding sequence is TGTGCCAGCAGCGCAATCCGGGACAGCCTATATAGCAATCAGCCCCAGCATTTT.

The V and J genes are TRBV10-3 and TRBJ1-5, with D maybe TRBD1 (6 bases). Trimming removed 7 bases from V and 1 base from J, with 14 bases in between. Germline V gives CDR1 ENHRY, CDR2 SYGVKD. The CDR3 contains 15 residues. The CDR3 spells CAINAGEYSNQPQHF. The CDR3 DNA follows: TGTGCCATCAACGCAGGGGAATACAGCAATCAGCCCCAGCATTTT.

This chain connects TRBV5-1 to TRBJ2-4; D is ambiguous. V lost 4 bases to trimming and J lost 1 base, with 12 bases between them. CDR1 is SGHRS, CDR2 YFSETQ, per germline. This CDR3 region has 15 residues. The CDR3 nucleotides read TGCGCCAGCAGCCCAAGCGCTGGGGCCAAAAACATTCAGTACTTC. This translates into CASSPSAGAKNIQYF.

This clone appeared a few times. The chain links TRBV5-4 to TRBJ1-2, with TRBD1 as a possible D gene (5 bases). CDR3 length: 14 amino acids. V was pared by 4 bases and J by 4 bases, with 14 bases between. Looked up from germline, CDR1 is SGHNT and CDR2 is YYREEE (reference sequence). The CDR3: CASSPPKGSYGYTF. The CDR3 DNA is TGTGCCAGCAGCCCCCCAAAGGGGTCCTATGGCTACACCTTC.

The V call is TRBV10-3, the J call TRBJ1-2; 7 positions match TRBD1. The ends lost 3 bases at V and 2 bases at J; junction bases unmatched: 9. This CDR3 region has 16 residues. Per germline, CDR1 ENHRY and CDR2 SYGVKD. CDR3 sequence: CAISDGPGGLNYGYTF. The CDR3 DNA reads as TGTGCCATCAGTGACGGACCAGGGGGGCTAAACTATGGCTACACCTTC.

As regards this clone: At one of its ends the junction is not consistent with the germline gene, which may arise from a read error. This rearrangement joins TRBV9 to TRBJ2-3; TRBD1 is a possible D gene (6 bases). The CDR3 has 17 residues. Germline loops: CDR1 SGDLS, CDR2 YYNGEE. CDR3: CASNVEGQGLSTDTQYF. The DNA for the CDR3 is TGTGCCAGCAACGTAGAGGGACAAGGATTAAGCACAGATACGCAGTATTTT.

The CDR3 here is CAISAHRDRLEQETQYF. Here the CDR3 DNA reads TGTGCCATCAGTGCGCACCGGGACAGATTGGAACAAGAGACCCAGTACTTC. The chain joins TRBV10-3 to TRBJ2-5; 7 nucleotides align to TRBD1. The CDR3 is made up of 17 amino acids. V dropped 4 bases and J dropped 2; count of bases not matched to a gene: 13. CDR1 and CDR2 from the germline V gene are ENHRY and SYGVKD.

The chain combines TRBV29-1 with TRBJ2-5; D might be TRBD2 (6 bases). Germline-derived CDR1 and CDR2 are SQVTM and ANQGSEA. The V end lost 8 bases, the J end lost 1 base, and 14 bases lay between the germline ends. The CDR3 runs 13 residues. The CDR3 here is CSTVAGSQETQYF. In nucleotides, the CDR3 is TGCAGCACCGTCGCGGGATCCCAAGAGACCCAGTACTTC.

A single count supports this clone. The rearrangement links TRBV5-1 to TRBJ2-7, with 9 bases identical to TRBD1. V lost 4 bases to trimming and J lost 2 bases; unmatched junction nucleotides: 7. CDR3 length: 15 residues. CDR1 is SGHRS, CDR2 YFSETQ, per germline. CDR3 in DNA: TGCGCCAGCAGCCAATCCGGGACAGGGACCTACGAGCAGTACTTC. Its protein is CASSQSGTGTYEQYF.

This chain connects TRBV19 to TRBJ1-5; D gene unclear. This CDR3 contains 14 residues. V lost 7 bases, J lost 4 bases, and 14 bases lay in between. CDR1 and CDR2 from the germline V gene are LNHDA and SQIVND (reference sequence). CDR3 region: CASTSAAVNQPQHF. CDR3 DNA: TGTGCCAGTACTTCAGCGGCTGTTAATCAGCCCCAGCATTTT.

The chain employs TRBV18 and TRBJ2-7, with 7 bases aligning to TRBD1. The germline V gene has CDR1 KGHSH and CDR2 LQKENI. Germline trimming cut 2 bases from V and 5 bases from J; bases unmatched to any gene: 3. The CDR3 sequence is 13 residues long. The CDR3 here is CASSPDQGDEQYF. The CDR3 nucleotides read TGTGCCAGCTCACCAGATCAGGGGGACGAGCAGTACTTC.